One TCR beta chain is described in this entry. Its target is unknown. Donors, without exception, were Caucasian adults residing in Nashville, Tennessee. Profiled with immunoSEQ multiplex PCR; TCRdb holds only in-frame clones, not every one. The sample lists fewer than 1.4 million clones; around three quarters were seen once. This sample was taken from a study of shared clonotypes between healthy human individuals. Broader study findings: Relative to clonotypes present in all four donors, those not shared had lower generation probabilities. The sharing of approximately 4.6% of naive CD4 clonotypes was seen across a handful of donors.

The material sequenced was memory CD4+ T cells from PBMCs. The subset here: CD45RA-negative fraction. The sequence came from a man aged 18 to 29 in good health. Some clones in this sample may be carry-over from other donors' samples.

The CDR3 nucleotides are TGTGCCAGCACCCTATCAGGGGATTACGGCTACACCTTC. Protein sequence: CASTLSGDYGYTF. This chain uses TRBV11-1 with TRBJ1-2, with D maybe TRBD1 (6 bases). This CDR3 region has 13 residues. In germline, CDR1 is SGHAT, CDR2 FQDESV (reference sequence). V shed 7 bases and J shed 8 bases, with 17 bases lying between them.